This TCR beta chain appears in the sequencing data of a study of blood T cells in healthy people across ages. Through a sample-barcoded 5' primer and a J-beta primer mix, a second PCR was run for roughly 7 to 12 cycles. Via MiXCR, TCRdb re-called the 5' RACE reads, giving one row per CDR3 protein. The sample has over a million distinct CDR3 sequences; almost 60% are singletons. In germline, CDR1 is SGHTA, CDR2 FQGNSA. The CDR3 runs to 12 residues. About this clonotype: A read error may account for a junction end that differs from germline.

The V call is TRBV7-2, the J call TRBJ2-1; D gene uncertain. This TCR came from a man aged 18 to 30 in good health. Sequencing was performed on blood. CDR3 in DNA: TGTGCCAGCAGCTTCTCCCACAATGAGCAGTTCTTC. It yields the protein CASSFSHNEQFF.